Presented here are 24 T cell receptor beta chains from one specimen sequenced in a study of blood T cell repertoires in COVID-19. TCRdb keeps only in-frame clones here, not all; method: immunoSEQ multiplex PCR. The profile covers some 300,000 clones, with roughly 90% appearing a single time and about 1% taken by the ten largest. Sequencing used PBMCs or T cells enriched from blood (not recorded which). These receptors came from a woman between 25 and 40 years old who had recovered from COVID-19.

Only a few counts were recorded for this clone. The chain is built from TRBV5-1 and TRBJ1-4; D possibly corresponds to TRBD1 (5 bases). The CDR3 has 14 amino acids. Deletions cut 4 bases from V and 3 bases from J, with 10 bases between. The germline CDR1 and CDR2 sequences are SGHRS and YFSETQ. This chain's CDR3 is CASSLGGANEKLFF. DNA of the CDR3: TGCGCCAGCAGCCTGGGGGGAGCTAATGAAAAACTGTTTTTT.

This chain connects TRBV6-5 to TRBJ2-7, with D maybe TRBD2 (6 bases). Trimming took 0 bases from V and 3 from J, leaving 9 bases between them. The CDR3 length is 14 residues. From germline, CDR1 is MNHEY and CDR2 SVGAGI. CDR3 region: CASSYSTRNYEQYF. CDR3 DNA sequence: TGTGCCAGCAGTTACTCGACTAGAAACTACGAGCAGTACTTC.

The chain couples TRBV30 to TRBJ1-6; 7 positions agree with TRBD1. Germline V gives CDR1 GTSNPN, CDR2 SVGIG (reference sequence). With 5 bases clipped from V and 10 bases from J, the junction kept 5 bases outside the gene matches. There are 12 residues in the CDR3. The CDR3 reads CAWDRVKSPLHF. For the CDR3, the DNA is TGTGCCTGGGACAGGGTAAAGTCACCCCTCCACTTT. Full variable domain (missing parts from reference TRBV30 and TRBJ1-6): SQTIHQWPATLVQPVGSPLSLECTVEGTSNPNLYWYRQAAGRGLQLLFYSVGIGQISSEVPQNLSASRPQDRQFILSSKKLLLSDSGFYLCAWDRVKSPLHFGNGTRLTVT.

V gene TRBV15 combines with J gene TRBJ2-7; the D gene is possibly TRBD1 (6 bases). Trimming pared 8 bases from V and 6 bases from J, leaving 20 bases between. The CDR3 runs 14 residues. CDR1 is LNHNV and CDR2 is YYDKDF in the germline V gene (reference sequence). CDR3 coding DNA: TGTGCCACCGCCTCTTCGACCACAGGGTCCGAGCAGTACTTC. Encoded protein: CATASSTTGSEQYF.

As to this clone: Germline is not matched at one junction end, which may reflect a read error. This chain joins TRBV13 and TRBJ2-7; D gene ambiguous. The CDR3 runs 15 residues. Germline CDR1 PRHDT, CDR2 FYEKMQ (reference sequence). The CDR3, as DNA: TGTGCCAGCAGTTTAGGGCAGCGCCTCGGCTACGAGCAGTACTTC. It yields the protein CASSLGQRLGYEQYF.

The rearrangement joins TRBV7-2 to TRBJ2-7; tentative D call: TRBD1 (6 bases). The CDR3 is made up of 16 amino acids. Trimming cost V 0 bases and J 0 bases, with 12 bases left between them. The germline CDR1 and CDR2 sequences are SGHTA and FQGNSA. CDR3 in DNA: TGTGCCAGCAGCTTAGCGGGGGCCCTGCCCTCCTACGAGCAGTACTTC. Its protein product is CASSLAGALPSYEQYF.

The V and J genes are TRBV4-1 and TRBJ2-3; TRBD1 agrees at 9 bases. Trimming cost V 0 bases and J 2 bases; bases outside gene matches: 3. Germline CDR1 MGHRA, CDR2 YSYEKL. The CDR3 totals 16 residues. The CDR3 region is CASSQERTGDTDTQYF. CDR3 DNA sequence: TGCGCCAGCAGCCAAGAGAGGACAGGGGACACAGATACGCAGTATTTT.

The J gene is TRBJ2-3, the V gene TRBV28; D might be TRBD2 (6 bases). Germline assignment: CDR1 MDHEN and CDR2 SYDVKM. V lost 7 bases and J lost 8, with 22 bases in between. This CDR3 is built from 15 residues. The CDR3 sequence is CASTRAGPIGSTQYF. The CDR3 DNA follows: TGTGCCAGCACTAGAGCGGGCCCTATAGGAAGTACGCAGTATTTT. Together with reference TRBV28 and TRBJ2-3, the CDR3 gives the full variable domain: DVKVTQSSRYLVKRTGEKVFLECVQDMDHENMFWYRQDPGLGLRLIYFSYDVKMKEKGDIPEGYSVSREKKERFSLILESASTNQTSMYLCASTRAGPIGSTQYFGPGTRLTVL.

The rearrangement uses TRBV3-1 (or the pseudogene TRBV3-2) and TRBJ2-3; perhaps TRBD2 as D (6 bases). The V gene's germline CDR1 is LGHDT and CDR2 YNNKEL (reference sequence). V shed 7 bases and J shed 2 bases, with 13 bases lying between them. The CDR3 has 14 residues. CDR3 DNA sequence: TGTGCCAGCACCACCGGGACTTTCACAGATACGCAGTATTTT. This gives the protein CASTTGTFTDTQYF.

In DNA form, the CDR3 reads TGTGCCAGCAGCGTAGGAGGAACCTATGGCTACACCTTC. Translated, it gives CASSVGGTYGYTF. The rearrangement links TRBV9 to TRBJ1-2, with D unresolved. Trimming removed 0 bases at V and 4 bases at J, with 7 bases between. Per the germline V gene, CDR1 is SGDLS and CDR2 is YYNGEE. The CDR3 runs to 13 residues.

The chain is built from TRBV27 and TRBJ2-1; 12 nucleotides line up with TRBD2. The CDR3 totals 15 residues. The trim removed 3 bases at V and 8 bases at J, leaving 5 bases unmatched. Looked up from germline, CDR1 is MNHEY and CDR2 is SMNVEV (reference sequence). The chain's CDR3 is CASSLASGRVYEQFF. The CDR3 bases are TGTGCCAGCAGTTTGGCTAGCGGGAGGGTATATGAGCAGTTCTTC.

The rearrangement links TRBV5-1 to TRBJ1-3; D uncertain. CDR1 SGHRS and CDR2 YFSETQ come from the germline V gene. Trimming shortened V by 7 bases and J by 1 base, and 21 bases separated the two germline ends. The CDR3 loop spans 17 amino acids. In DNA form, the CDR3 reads TGCGCCAGCGCACCGGGAGGAGGATTAGTGTCTGGAAACACCATATATTTT. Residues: CASAPGGGLVSGNTIYF.

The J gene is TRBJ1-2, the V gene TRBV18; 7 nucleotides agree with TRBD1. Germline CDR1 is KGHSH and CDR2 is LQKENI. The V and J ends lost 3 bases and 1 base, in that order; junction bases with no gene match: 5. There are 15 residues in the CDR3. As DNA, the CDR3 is TGTGCCAGCTCACCCGTACAGGGGTTTAACTATGGCTACACCTTC. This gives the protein CASSPVQGFNYGYTF.

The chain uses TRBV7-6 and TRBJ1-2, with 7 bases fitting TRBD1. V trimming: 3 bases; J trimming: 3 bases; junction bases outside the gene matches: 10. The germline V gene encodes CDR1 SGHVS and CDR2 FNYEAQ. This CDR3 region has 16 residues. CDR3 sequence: CASSLGARGQDYGYTF. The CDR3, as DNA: TGTGCCAGCAGCTTGGGCGCTAGGGGGCAGGACTATGGCTACACCTTC.

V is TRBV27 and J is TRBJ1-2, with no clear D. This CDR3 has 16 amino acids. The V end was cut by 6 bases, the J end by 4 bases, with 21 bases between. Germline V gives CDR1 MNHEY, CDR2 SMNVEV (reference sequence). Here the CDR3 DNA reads TGTGCCAGCAGCTTTTACGCTGGGAGTCGGCTCTATGGCTACACCTTC. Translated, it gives CASSFYAGSRLYGYTF.

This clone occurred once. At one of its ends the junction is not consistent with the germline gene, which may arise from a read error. CDR3 amino acids: CARSVAGGGPGELFF. The CDR3 DNA sequence: TGTGCCCGCAGCGTAGCGGGGGGGGGTCCCGGGGAGCTGTTTTTT. The chain employs TRBV9 and TRBJ2-2; 11 positions agree with TRBD2. The CDR3 totals 15 residues. The germline V gene encodes CDR1 SGDLS and CDR2 YYNGEE.

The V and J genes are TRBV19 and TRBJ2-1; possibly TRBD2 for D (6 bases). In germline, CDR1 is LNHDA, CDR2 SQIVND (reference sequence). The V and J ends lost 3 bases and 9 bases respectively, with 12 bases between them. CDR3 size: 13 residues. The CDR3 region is CASSMTRDGEQFF. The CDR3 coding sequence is TGTGCCAGTAGTATGACGCGGGACGGTGAGCAGTTCTTC.

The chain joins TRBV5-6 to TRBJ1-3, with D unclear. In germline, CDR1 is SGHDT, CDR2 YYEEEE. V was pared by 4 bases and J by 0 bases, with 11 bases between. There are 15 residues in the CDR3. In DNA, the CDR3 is TGTGCCAGCAGCCCGGACGGGAACTCTGGAAACACCATATATTTT. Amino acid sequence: CASSPDGNSGNTIYF.

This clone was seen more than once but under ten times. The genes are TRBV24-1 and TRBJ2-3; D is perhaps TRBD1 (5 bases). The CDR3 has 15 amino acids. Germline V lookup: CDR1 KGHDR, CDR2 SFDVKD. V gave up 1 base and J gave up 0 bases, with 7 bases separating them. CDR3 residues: CATSDFRASTDTQYF. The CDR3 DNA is TGTGCCACCAGTGATTTCAGGGCTAGCACAGATACGCAGTATTTT.

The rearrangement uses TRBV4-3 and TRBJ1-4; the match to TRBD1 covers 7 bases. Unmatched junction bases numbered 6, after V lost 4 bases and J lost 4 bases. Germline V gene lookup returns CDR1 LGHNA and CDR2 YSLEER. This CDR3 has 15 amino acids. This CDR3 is CASSPGDRDNEKLFF. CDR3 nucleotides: TGCGCCAGCAGCCCGGGGGACAGAGATAATGAAAAACTGTTTTTT.

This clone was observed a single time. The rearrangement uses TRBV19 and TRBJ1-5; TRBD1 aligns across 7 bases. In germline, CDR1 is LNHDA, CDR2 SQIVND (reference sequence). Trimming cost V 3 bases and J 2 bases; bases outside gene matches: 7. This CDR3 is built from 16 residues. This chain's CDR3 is CASSISWDSRNQPQHF. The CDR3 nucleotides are TGTGCCAGTAGTATCTCATGGGACAGCCGCAATCAGCCCCAGCATTTT.

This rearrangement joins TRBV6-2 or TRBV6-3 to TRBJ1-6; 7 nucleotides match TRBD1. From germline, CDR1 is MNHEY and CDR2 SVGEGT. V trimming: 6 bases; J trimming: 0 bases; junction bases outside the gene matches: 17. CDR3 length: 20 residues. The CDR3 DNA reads TGTGCCAGCAGCCTCGACAGGGCGGGATCCCAGAGCTCCTATAATTCACCCCTCCACTTT. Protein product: CASSLDRAGSQSSYNSPLHF.

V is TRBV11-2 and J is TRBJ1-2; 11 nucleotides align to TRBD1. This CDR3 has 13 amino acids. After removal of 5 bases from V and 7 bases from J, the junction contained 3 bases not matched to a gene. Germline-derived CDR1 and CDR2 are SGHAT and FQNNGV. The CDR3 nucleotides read TGTGCCAGCAGCCGGGGACAGGGGGTTGGCTACACCTTC. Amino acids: CASSRGQGVGYTF.

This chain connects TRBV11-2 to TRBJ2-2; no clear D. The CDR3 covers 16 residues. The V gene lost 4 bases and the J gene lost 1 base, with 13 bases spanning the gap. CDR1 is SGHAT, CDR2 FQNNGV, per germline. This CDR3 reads CASSYRGLLNTGELFF. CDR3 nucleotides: TGTGCCAGCAGCTACCGAGGCCTATTGAACACCGGGGAGCTGTTTTTT.